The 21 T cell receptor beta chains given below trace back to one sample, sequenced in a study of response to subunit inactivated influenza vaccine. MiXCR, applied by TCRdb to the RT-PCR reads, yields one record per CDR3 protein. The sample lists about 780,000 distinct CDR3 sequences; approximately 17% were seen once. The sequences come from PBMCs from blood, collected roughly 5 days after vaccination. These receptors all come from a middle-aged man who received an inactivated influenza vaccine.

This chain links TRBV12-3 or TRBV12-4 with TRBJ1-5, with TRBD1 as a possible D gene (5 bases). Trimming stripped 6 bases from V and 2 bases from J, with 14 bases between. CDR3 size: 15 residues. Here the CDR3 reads CASRQGELGNQPQHF. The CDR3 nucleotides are TGTGCCAGCAGGCAAGGGGAATTAGGCAATCAGCCCCAGCATTTT.

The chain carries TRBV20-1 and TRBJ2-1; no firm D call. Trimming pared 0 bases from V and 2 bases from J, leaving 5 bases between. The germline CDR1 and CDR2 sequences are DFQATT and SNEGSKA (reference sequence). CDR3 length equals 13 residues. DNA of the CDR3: TGCAGTGCTAGAGACAGTACCTACAATGAGCAGTTCTTC. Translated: CSARDSTYNEQFF.

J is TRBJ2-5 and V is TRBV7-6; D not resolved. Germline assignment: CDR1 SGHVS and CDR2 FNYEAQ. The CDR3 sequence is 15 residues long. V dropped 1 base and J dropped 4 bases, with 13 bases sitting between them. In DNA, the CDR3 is TGTGCCAGCAGCTTAGTTACTCAGGCGGCAGAGACCCAGTACTTC. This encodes CASSLVTQAAETQYF.

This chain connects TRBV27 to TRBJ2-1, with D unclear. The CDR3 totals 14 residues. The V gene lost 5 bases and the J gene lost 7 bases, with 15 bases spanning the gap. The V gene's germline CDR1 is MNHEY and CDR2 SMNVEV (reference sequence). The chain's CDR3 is CASSGLGSRNEQFF. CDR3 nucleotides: TGTGCCAGCAGTGGGTTGGGCAGCCGAAATGAGCAGTTCTTC.

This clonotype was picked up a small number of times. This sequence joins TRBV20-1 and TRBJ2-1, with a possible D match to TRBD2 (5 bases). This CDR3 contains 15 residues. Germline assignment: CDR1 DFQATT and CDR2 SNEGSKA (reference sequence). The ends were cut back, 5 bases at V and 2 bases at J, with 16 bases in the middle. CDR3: CSAPPVLGTYNEQFF. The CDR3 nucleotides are TGCAGTGCTCCTCCGGTACTAGGAACCTACAATGAGCAGTTCTTC.

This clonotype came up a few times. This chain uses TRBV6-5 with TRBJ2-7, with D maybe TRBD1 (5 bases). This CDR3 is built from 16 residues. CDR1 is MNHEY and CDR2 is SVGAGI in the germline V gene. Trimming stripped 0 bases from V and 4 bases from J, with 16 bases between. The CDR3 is CASSYSPRREKYEQYF. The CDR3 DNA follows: TGTGCCAGCAGTTACTCTCCCCGCAGGGAAAAATACGAGCAGTACTTC.

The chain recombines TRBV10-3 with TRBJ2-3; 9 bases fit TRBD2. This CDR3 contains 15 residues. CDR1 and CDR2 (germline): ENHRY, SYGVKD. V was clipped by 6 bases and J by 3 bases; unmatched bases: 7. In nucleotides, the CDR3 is TGTGCCATCAGCATAGCGGGAGACCCGACAGATACGCAGTATTTT. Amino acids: CAISIAGDPTDTQYF.

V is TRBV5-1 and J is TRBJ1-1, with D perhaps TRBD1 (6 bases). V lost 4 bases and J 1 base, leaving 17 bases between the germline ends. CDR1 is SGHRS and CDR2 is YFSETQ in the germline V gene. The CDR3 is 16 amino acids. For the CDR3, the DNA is TGCGCCAGCAGCCAGTTGAGTGGGGGCAGGAACACTGAAGCTTTCTTT. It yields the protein CASSQLSGGRNTEAFF.

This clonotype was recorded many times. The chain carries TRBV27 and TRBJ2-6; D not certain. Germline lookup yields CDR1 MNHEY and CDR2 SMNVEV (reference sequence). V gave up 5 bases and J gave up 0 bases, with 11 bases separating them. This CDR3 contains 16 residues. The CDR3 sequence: CASSPYTNSGANVLTF. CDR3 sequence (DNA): TGTGCCAGCAGTCCATACACAAACTCTGGGGCCAACGTCCTGACTTTC.

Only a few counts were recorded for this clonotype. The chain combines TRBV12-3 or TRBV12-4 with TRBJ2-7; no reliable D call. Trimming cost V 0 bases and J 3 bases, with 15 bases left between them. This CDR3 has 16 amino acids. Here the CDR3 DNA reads TGTGCCAGCAGTTTAGCCCCGACCCTCCAGAACTACGAGCAGTACTTC. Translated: CASSLAPTLQNYEQYF.

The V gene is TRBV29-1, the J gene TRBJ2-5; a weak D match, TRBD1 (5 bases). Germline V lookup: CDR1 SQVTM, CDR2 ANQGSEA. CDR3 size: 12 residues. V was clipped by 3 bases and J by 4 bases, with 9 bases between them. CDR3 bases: TGCAGCGTTGATCTGACAGTAGAGACCCAGTACTTC. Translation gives CSVDLTVETQYF.

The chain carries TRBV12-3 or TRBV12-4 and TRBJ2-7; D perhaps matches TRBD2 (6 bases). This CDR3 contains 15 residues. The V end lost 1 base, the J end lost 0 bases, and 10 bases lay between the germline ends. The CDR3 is CASSLGRGFSYEQYF. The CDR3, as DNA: TGTGCCAGCAGTTTAGGCCGGGGGTTCTCCTACGAGCAGTACTTC.

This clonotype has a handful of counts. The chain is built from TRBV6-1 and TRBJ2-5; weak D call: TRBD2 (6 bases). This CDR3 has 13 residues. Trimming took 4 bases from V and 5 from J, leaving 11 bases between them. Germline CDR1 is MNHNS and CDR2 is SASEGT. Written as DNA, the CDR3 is TGTGCCAGCAGTGGGGACTGGGGGGAGACCCAGTACTTC. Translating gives CASSGDWGETQYF.

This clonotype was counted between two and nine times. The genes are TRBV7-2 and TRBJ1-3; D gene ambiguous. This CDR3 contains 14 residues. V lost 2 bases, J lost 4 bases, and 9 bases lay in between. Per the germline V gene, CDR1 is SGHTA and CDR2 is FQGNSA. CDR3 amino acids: CASSLRGRGNTIYF. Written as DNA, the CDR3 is TGTGCCAGCAGCTTAAGAGGGCGCGGAAACACCATATATTTT.

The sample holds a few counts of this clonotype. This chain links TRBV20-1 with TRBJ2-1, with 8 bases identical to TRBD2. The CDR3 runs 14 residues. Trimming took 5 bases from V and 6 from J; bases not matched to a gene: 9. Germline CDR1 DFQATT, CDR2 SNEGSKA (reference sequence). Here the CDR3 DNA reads TGCAGTGCTGAAATAGCGGGAAGCGGCAATGAGCAGTTCTTC. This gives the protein CSAEIAGSGNEQFF.

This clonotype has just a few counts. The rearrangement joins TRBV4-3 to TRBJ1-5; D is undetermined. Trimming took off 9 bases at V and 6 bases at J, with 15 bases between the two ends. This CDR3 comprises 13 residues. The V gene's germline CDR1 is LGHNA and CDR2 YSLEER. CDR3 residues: CASAREFGQPQHF. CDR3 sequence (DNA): TGCGCCAGTGCAAGGGAATTCGGTCAGCCCCAGCATTTT.

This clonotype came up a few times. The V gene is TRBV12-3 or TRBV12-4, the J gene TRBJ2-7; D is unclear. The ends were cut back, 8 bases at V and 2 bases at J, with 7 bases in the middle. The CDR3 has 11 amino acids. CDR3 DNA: TGTGCCAGCGCGGCAGCCTACGAGCAGTACTTC. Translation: CASAAAYEQYF.

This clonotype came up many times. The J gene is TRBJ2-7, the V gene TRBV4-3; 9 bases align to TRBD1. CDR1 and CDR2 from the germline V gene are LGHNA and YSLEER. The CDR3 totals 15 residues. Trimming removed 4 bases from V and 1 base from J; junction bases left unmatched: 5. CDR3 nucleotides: TGCGCCAGCAGCCCTTACGGGACAGGGTCCTACGAGCAGTACTTC. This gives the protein CASSPYGTGSYEQYF.

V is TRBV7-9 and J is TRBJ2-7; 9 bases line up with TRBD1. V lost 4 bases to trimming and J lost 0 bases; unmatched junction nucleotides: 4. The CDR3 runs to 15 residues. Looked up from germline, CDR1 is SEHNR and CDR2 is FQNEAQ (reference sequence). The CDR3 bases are TGTGCCAGCAGCTCCCGGGACAGGGTCTCCTACGAGCAGTACTTC. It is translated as CASSSRDRVSYEQYF.

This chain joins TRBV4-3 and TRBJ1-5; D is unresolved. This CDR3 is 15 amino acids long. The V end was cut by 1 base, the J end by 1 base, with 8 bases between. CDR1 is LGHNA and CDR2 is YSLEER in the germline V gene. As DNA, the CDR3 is TGCGCCAGCAGCCAAGGGGTACTCAGCAATCAGCCCCAGCATTTT. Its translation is CASSQGVLSNQPQHF.

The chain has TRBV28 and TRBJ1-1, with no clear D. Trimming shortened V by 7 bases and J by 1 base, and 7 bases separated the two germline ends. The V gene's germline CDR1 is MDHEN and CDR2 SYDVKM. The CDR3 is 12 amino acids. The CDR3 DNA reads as TGTGCCAGCACATTGAGGAACACTGAAGCTTTCTTT. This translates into CASTLRNTEAFF.